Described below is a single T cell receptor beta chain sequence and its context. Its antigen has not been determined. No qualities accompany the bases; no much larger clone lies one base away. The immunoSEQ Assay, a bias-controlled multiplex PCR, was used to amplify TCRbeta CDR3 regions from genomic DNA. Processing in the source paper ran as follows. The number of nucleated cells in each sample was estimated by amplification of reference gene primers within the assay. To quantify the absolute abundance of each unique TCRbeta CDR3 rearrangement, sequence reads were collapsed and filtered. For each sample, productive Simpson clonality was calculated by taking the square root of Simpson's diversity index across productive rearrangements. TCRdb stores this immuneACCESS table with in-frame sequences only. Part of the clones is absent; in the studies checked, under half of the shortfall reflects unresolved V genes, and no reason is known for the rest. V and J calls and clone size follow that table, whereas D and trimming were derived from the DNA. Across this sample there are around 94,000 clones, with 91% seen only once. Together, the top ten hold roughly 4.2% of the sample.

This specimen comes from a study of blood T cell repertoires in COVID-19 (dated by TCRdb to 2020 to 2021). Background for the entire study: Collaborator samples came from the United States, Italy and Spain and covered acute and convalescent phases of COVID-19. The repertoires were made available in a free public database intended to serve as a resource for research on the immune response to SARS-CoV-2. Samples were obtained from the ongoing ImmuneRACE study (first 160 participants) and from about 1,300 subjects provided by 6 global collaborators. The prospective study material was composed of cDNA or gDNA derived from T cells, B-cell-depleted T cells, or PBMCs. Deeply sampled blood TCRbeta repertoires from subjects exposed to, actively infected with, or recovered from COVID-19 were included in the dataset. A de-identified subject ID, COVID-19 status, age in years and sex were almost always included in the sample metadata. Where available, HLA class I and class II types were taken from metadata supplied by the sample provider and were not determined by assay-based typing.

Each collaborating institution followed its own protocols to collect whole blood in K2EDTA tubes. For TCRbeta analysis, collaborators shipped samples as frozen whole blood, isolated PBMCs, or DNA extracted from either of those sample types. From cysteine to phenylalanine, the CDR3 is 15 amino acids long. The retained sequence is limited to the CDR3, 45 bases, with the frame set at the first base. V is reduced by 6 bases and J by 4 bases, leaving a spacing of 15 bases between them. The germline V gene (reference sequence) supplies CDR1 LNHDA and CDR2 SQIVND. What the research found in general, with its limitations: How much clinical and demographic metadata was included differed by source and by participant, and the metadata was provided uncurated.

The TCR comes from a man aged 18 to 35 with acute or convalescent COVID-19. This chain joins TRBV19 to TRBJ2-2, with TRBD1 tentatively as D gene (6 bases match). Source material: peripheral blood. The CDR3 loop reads CASRRGGRFTGELFF. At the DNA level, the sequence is TGTGCCAGTAGACGAGGGGGACGCTTCACCGGGGAGCTGTTTTTT.